The 30 T cell receptor beta chains below were found in one sample sequenced in a study of cytomegalovirus exposure and HLA in healthy donors. PCR used 60 Vbeta primers and 13 Jbeta primers. Profiled with immunoSEQ multiplex PCR; TCRdb holds only in-frame clones, not every one. In the table there are about 190,000 clones, 65% to 80% of which are singletons. Input material: PBMCs. The receptor source for this set is a woman between 35 and 50 years old in good health and CMV-seronegative.

The chain is built from TRBV6-1 and TRBJ1-2; no clear D gene. Trimming stripped 1 base from V and 4 bases from J, with 13 bases between. The CDR3 extends over 15 amino acids. Germline CDR1 reads MNHNS; CDR2 reads SASEGT. CDR3 coding DNA: TGTGCCAGCAGTGAAGGTCTGGCAGGAACCTATGGCTACACCTTC. Its protein is CASSEGLAGTYGYTF.

The chain is built from TRBV27 and TRBJ2-5, with 8 bases fitting TRBD2. Germline lookup yields CDR1 MNHEY and CDR2 SMNVEV (reference sequence). V dropped 10 bases and J dropped 5; count of bases not matched to a gene: 12. The CDR3 contains 14 residues. The chain's CDR3 is CATPDGREYETQYF. The CDR3 coding sequence is TGTGCCACCCCCGACGGGAGGGAGTACGAGACCCAGTACTTC.

The genes are TRBV2 and TRBJ2-7; D uncertain. Germline V lookup: CDR1 SNHLY, CDR2 FYNNEI. V was cut by 6 bases and J by 7 bases, with 10 bases left in between. CDR3 size: 11 residues. The CDR3: CASSPGSEQYF. The CDR3 nucleotides are TGTGCCAGCAGCCCCGGGTCTGAGCAGTACTTC.

The chain joins TRBV30 to TRBJ1-1; D gene uncertain. Germline V gene data show CDR1 as GTSNPN and CDR2 as SVGIG (reference sequence). V gave up 2 bases and J gave up 5 bases, with 15 bases separating them. The CDR3 runs 14 residues. CDR3 sequence reads: CAWSKSLLGTEAFF. CDR3 nucleotide sequence: TGTGCCTGGAGTAAATCCCTCCTAGGAACTGAAGCTTTCTTT.

This clone was seen once. The sample carries other DNA sequences with the same CDR3. This chain links TRBV30 with TRBJ2-5; TRBD2 aligns across 12 bases. CDR3 length: 14 amino acids. Germline CDR1 and CDR2: GTSNPN and SVGIG (reference sequence). Trimming removed 1 base from V and 5 bases from J; junction bases left unmatched: 2. The CDR3 sequence: CAWSELAGGETQYF. DNA for the CDR3: TGTGCCTGGAGTGAACTAGCGGGAGGCGAGACCCAGTACTTC.

V and J are TRBV13 and TRBJ2-1; TRBD2 agrees at 8 bases. This CDR3 comprises 14 residues. V lost 3 bases and J lost 5; bases outside the gene matches: 3. The germline gives CDR1 PRHDT, CDR2 FYEKMQ (reference sequence). Here the CDR3 reads CASSFEAGDNEQFF. CDR3 nucleotides: TGTGCCAGCAGCTTTGAAGCGGGAGACAATGAGCAGTTCTTC.

The chain recombines TRBV5-1 with TRBJ1-3; 8 bases match TRBD1. Germline V gives CDR1 SGHRS, CDR2 YFSETQ. The ends lost 5 bases at V and 4 bases at J; junction bases unmatched: 11. The CDR3 consists of 16 residues. The CDR3 coding sequence is TGCGCCAGCAGTCCCGGGACAGGCAATCTCGGAAACACCATATATTTT. Encoded protein: CASSPGTGNLGNTIYF.

Only one count was recorded for this clone. The chain links TRBV5-1 to TRBJ2-1, with TRBD2 matching 10 bases. Trimming at V came to 3 bases and at J to 8 bases, leaving 5 bases not matched to a gene. Germline values: CDR1 SGHRS, CDR2 YFSETQ. CDR3 length: 14 amino acids. The CDR3, as DNA: TGCGCCAGCAGCTCTACAGCGGGAGGGGATGAGCAGTTCTTC. This encodes CASSSTAGGDEQFF.

The chain combines TRBV5-1 with TRBJ2-7; tentative D call: TRBD2 (7 bases). This CDR3 has 15 amino acids. V was trimmed by 3 bases and J by 3 bases, leaving 16 bases between them. Germline V gene data show CDR1 as SGHRS and CDR2 as YFSETQ. For the CDR3, the DNA is TGCGCCAGCAGCTCAACGGGGGGCAGTGGCTACGAGCAGTACTTC. Translated, it gives CASSSTGGSGYEQYF. Combining the CDR3 with reference TRBV5-1 and TRBJ2-7 gives the whole variable domain KAGVTQTPRYLIKTRGQQVTLSCSPISGHRSVSWYQQTPGQGLQFLFEYFSETQRNKGNFPGRFSGRQFSNSRSEMNVSTLELGDSALYLCASSSTGGSGYEQYFGPGTRLTVT.

The chain couples TRBV9 to TRBJ2-1; 9 bases are shared with TRBD1. The CDR3 is 16 amino acids. Germline lookup yields CDR1 SGDLS and CDR2 YYNGEE. V lost 2 bases, J lost 5 bases, and 8 bases stayed unmatched. In DNA form, the CDR3 reads TGTGCCAGCAGCGTCGGACAGGGGTGGTCAGACAATGAGCAGTTCTTC. This gives the protein CASSVGQGWSDNEQFF.

The chain recombines TRBV9 with TRBJ2-7, with D possibly TRBD1 on 6 matching bases. Germline V gene lookup returns CDR1 SGDLS and CDR2 YYNGEE. The V and J ends lost 3 bases and 3 bases respectively, with 16 bases between them. The CDR3 has 15 residues. CDR3 residues: CASSEQGSPLYEQYF. The CDR3 bases are TGTGCCAGCAGCGAGCAGGGGTCTCCCCTCTACGAGCAGTACTTC. The complete variable domain, with remaining parts taken from reference TRBV9 and TRBJ2-7, reads DSGVTQTPKHLITATGQRVTLRCSPRSGDLSVYWYQQSLDQGLQFLIQYYNGEERAKGNILERFSAQQFPDLHSELNLSSLELGDSALYFCASSEQGSPLYEQYFGPGTRLTVT.

The chain combines TRBV19 with TRBJ1-5; 10 bases are shared with TRBD1. Germline-derived CDR1 and CDR2 are LNHDA and SQIVND (reference sequence). V trimming: 7 bases; J trimming: 3 bases; junction bases outside the gene matches: 6. The CDR3 has 15 residues. This CDR3 reads CASTRDRGPNQPQHF. The CDR3 DNA follows: TGTGCCAGTACCCGGGACAGGGGTCCCAATCAGCCCCAGCATTTT.

Notes on this clone: This CDR3 is also generated by other DNA sequences in the sample. This chain links TRBV5-1 with TRBJ1-2; D unclear. V lost 0 bases and J 3 bases, leaving 9 bases between the germline ends. The CDR3 extends over 14 amino acids. Looked up from germline, CDR1 is SGHRS and CDR2 is YFSETQ. CDR3 sequence (DNA): TGCGCCAGCAGCTTGGCTCTCAGCGACTATGGCTACACCTTC. This codes for CASSLALSDYGYTF. Using reference TRBV5-1 and TRBJ1-2 for the parts outside the CDR3, the full variable domain is KAGVTQTPRYLIKTRGQQVTLSCSPISGHRSVSWYQQTPGQGLQFLFEYFSETQRNKGNFPGRFSGRQFSNSRSEMNVSTLELGDSALYLCASSLALSDYGYTFGSGTRLTVV.

This clone occurred a few times. This chain uses TRBV14 with TRBJ2-1, with TRBD2 identical over 9 bases. Germline values: CDR1 SGHDN, CDR2 FVKESK. V shed 5 bases and J 9 bases; nucleotides not matched to a gene: 8. This CDR3 is built from 14 residues. CDR3 protein: CASSWPGLASEQFF. As DNA, the CDR3 is TGTGCCAGCAGCTGGCCGGGACTAGCTAGTGAGCAGTTCTTC.

The chain employs TRBV7-6 and TRBJ2-1; TRBD1 might be the D (5 bases). V dropped 1 base and J dropped 8 bases, with 9 bases sitting between them. The germline V gene has CDR1 SGHVS and CDR2 FNYEAQ. This CDR3 contains 13 residues. The CDR3 region is CASSLVRGDEQFF. DNA of the CDR3: TGTGCCAGCAGCTTAGTAAGGGGCGATGAGCAGTTCTTC.

Of note for this clone: At one of its ends the junction is not consistent with the germline gene, which may arise from a read error. This chain joins TRBV6-1 and TRBJ1-2, with a weak D call TRBD1 (5 bases). In germline, CDR1 is MNHNS, CDR2 SASEGT. CDR3 size: 15 residues. CDR3 bases: TGTGCCTGCAGTGAACCCCGGGGAGGGACCTATGGCTACACCTTC. Residues: CACSEPRGGTYGYTF.

The V and J genes are TRBV25-1 and TRBJ1-5; 10 bases align to TRBD1. The CDR3 length is 16 residues. The junction had 7 bases not matched to a gene; V was cut back by 8 bases and J by 0 bases. Germline V CDR1 and CDR2: MGHDK, SYGVNS. The CDR3 loop is CASWDRGPYSNQPQHF. CDR3 DNA: TGTGCCAGCTGGGACAGGGGCCCGTATAGCAATCAGCCCCAGCATTTT.

The rearrangement uses TRBV6-6 and TRBJ2-1; 7 bases agree with TRBD2. This CDR3 has 15 amino acids. The germline CDR1 and CDR2 sequences are MNHNY and SVGAGI (reference sequence). J gave up 6 bases and V 4 bases, and 9 bases lay outside the gene matches. The DNA for the CDR3 is TGTGCCAGCAGTTCGGGCGGGAGAACGGGCAATGAGCAGTTCTTC. Translation: CASSSGGRTGNEQFF.

This clone was detected only once. CDR3 coding DNA: TGTGCCAGCAGCCAAGATAATCAGGGAGGATCTGGGGCCAACGTCCTGACTTTC. As protein: CASSQDNQGGSGANVLTF. This chain uses TRBV4-2 with TRBJ2-6, with TRBD2 as a possible D gene (6 bases). The CDR3 loop spans 18 amino acids. Trimming cost V 0 bases and J 1 base, with 13 bases left between them. From germline, CDR1 is LGHNA and CDR2 YNFKEQ.

The J gene is TRBJ2-1, the V gene TRBV11-2, with D perhaps matching TRBD1 (6 bases). The V end lost 6 bases, the J end lost 0 bases, and 12 bases lay between the germline ends. The CDR3 has 15 amino acids. Germline loops: CDR1 SGHAT, CDR2 FQNNGV. This chain's CDR3 is CASRPGTSSYNEQFF. The CDR3 DNA reads as TGTGCCAGCAGGCCGGGGACAAGCTCCTACAATGAGCAGTTCTTC.

This clone occurred once. The V gene is TRBV27, the J gene TRBJ2-1, with 9 bases aligning to TRBD2. The CDR3 contains 13 residues. V was pared by 8 bases and J by 6 bases, with 5 bases of the junction left unmatched. Germline V gene lookup returns CDR1 MNHEY and CDR2 SMNVEV (reference sequence). CDR3 nucleotides: TGTGCCAGCGGCAAAGCGGGAGGCAATGAGCAGTTCTTC. This encodes CASGKAGGNEQFF.

This CDR3 is CSGPSTGGRNEQFF. CDR3 nucleotide sequence: TGCAGCGGTCCCTCGACAGGGGGTAGGAATGAGCAGTTCTTC. The V call is TRBV29-1, the J call TRBJ2-1; the match to TRBD1 covers 9 bases. Germline loops: CDR1 SQVTM, CDR2 ANQGSEA. With V trimmed by 7 bases and J by 7 bases, 11 bases remained unmatched. This CDR3 region has 14 residues.

This chain links TRBV4-1 with TRBJ2-1; the match to TRBD2 covers 10 bases. Germline V gene data show CDR1 as MGHRA and CDR2 as YSYEKL. The CDR3 extends over 17 amino acids. Trimming at V came to 1 base and at J to 2 bases, leaving 5 bases not matched to a gene. The CDR3 bases are TGCGCCAGCAGCCAAGTAGCGGGAGGCCCCCCCTACAATGAGCAGTTCTTC. Its protein is CASSQVAGGPPYNEQFF.

This rearrangement joins TRBV19 to TRBJ2-1, with 9 bases lining up with TRBD2. The length of the CDR3 is 14 residues. The junction had 3 bases not matched to a gene; V was cut back by 4 bases and J by 5 bases. Looked up from germline, CDR1 is LNHDA and CDR2 is SQIVND (reference sequence). CDR3 sequence (DNA): TGTGCCAGTAGTACGGGGACTAGCAACAATGAGCAGTTCTTC. Amino acids: CASSTGTSNNEQFF.

The chain recombines TRBV5-1 with TRBJ2-5; 8 bases agree with TRBD1. Germline values: CDR1 SGHRS, CDR2 YFSETQ. The CDR3 spans 18 residues. With 2 bases clipped from V and 0 bases from J, the junction kept 12 bases outside the gene matches. CDR3 amino acids: CASSLLGRTGSNQETQYF. The CDR3 region has the DNA TGCGCCAGCAGCTTACTTGGGAGGACAGGGTCGAACCAAGAGACCCAGTACTTC.

V and J are TRBV15 and TRBJ1-4; D unclear. Trimming cost V 3 bases and J 1 base, with 9 bases left between them. Germline V gene sequence: CDR1 LNHNV, CDR2 YYDKDF (reference sequence). This CDR3 is built from 15 residues. The CDR3 loop is CATSRWRITNEKLFF. CDR3 nucleotide sequence: TGTGCCACCAGCAGGTGGCGGATAACTAATGAAAAACTGTTTTTT.

The chain carries TRBV30 and TRBJ2-7; 13 positions agree with TRBD2. The CDR3 spans 14 residues. With 3 bases clipped from V and 5 bases from J, the junction kept 4 bases outside the gene matches. Germline CDR1 is GTSNPN and CDR2 is SVGIG (reference sequence). Here the CDR3 DNA reads TGTGCCTGGAGCGAAGGACTAGCGGGAGACGAGCAGTACGTC. Residues: CAWSEGLAGDEQYV.

In DNA, the CDR3 is TGTGCCAGCAGTGAGCGGGAGGAGGGGAACGAGCAGTACTTC. Protein: CASSEREEGNEQYF. The chain carries TRBV6-6 and TRBJ2-5; 9 positions match TRBD2. The J call may be in error: the DNA end matches TRBJ2-7 better. Germline CDR1 is MNHNY and CDR2 is SVGAGI (reference sequence). This CDR3 has 14 amino acids.

The chain employs TRBV7-2 and TRBJ1-2, with TRBD1 identical over 8 bases. Germline CDR1 and CDR2: SGHTA and FQGNSA. The CDR3 loop spans 15 amino acids. J lost 6 bases, V lost 1 base, and 7 bases had no gene match. CDR3 sequence (DNA): TGTGCCAGCAGCTTAGTCACCGGACAGGGTAATGGCTACACCTTC. Translating gives CASSLVTGQGNGYTF.

The chain couples TRBV28 to TRBJ1-1; no definite D call. V was trimmed by 3 bases and J by 9 bases, leaving 11 bases between them. CDR3 size: 12 residues. Germline-derived CDR1 and CDR2 are MDHEN and SYDVKM. CDR3 bases: TGTGCCAGCAGTTTGTCCGGGGTCCAAGCTTTCTTT. The encoded protein is CASSLSGVQAFF.